This TCR beta chain was found in a study of CD8 T cells in Susac syndrome. Negative isolation yielded CD4+ and CD8+ T cells, and FACS enriched TEMRA cells. Findings of the study overall: The study conceded that its TCR sequencing and HLA analysis involved relatively few individuals.

Random hexamers served to reverse transcribe roughly 0.5 to 1 ug RNA. Amplification of TCR beta CDR3 across 54 Vbeta and 13 Jbeta was performed with immunoSEQ multiplex PCR. TCRdb used MiXCR to reprocess the immunoSEQ multiplex PCR reads, holding one entry per CDR3 protein. The sample contains 330,000 or so distinct CDR3 sequences, roughly 85% of which appear only once. With respect to this clonotype: The target antigen is unknown.

The V gene lost 7 bases and the J gene lost 0 bases, with 6 bases spanning the gap. The CDR3 is 11 amino acids. The germline V gene has CDR1 SQVTM and CDR2 ANQGSEA. The J gene is TRBJ1-2, the V gene TRBV29-1, with D unresolved. The source material was CD8+ T cells from PBMCs. This sequence originates from a human donor with multiple sclerosis. The CDR3 loop is CSADANYGYTF. The CDR3 DNA reads TGCAGCGCCGACGCTAACTATGGCTACACCTTC.